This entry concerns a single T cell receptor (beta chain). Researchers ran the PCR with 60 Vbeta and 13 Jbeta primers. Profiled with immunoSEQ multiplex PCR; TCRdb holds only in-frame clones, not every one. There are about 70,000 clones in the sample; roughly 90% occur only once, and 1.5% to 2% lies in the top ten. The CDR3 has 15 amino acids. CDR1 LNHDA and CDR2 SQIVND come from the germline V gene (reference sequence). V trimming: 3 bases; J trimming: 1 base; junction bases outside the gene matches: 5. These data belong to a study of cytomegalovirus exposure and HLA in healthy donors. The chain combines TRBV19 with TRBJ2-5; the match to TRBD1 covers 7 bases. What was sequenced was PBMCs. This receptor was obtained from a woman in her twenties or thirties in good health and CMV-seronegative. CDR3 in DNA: TGTGCCAGTAGTATCCCACAGGGGCCCCAAGAGACCCAGTACTTC. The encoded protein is CASSIPQGPQETQYF. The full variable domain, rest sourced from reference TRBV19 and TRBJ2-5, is DGGITQSPKYLFRKEGQNVTLSCEQNLNHDAMYWYRQDPGQGLRLIYYSQIVNDFQKGDIAEGYSVSREKKESFPLTVTSAQKNPTAFYLCASSIPQGPQETQYFGPGTRLLVL.